The 26 T cell receptor beta chains listed next were all sequenced from one sample in a study of early T cells in non-severe SARS-CoV-2 infection. In TCRdb, the 5' RACE reads were re-called with MiXCR into one record per CDR3 protein. The table has under 70,000 distinct CDR3 sequences, approximately 5.6% seen once. Sample: whole blood. Receptors originate from an adult who was a healthcare worker with PCR-confirmed SARS-CoV-2 infection or an uninfected control (not recorded which).

This chain connects TRBV9 to TRBJ2-3; D is possibly TRBD2 (8 bases). The CDR3 sequence is 16 residues long. The V gene's germline CDR1 is SGDLS and CDR2 YYNGEE. The V and J ends lost 7 bases and 2 bases respectively, with 20 bases between them. CDR3 sequence: CASLKGAGGNTDTQYF. The CDR3 nucleotides are TGTGCCAGCCTCAAGGGGGCGGGGGGCAACACAGATACGCAGTATTTT.

This clonotype was seen more than once but under ten times. V gene TRBV5-1 combines with J gene TRBJ1-5, with TRBD1 as a possible D gene (5 bases). Looked up from germline, CDR1 is SGHRS and CDR2 is YFSETQ. This CDR3 spans 15 amino acids. V dropped 0 bases and J dropped 3 bases, with 10 bases sitting between them. CDR3 nucleotides: TGCGCCAGCAGCTTGGGGGCACAGGCCAATCAGCCCCAGCATTTT. Protein product: CASSLGAQANQPQHF.

In this sample, this clonotype turned up many times. The J gene is TRBJ2-2, the V gene TRBV6-6, with D unclear. CDR3 size: 12 residues. Looked up from germline, CDR1 is MNHNY and CDR2 is SVGAGI (reference sequence). V was pared by 6 bases and J by 6 bases, with 8 bases between. In nucleotides, the CDR3 is TGTGCCAGCAGGGCTATCGCCGGGGAGCTGTTTTTT. The encoded protein is CASRAIAGELFF.

This clonotype was observed a handful of times. The chain uses TRBV7-2 and TRBJ2-1, with D uncertain. CDR3 size: 15 residues. Trimming took off 5 bases at V and 5 bases at J, with 16 bases between the two ends. Germline assignment: CDR1 SGHTA and CDR2 FQGNSA. The CDR3 protein is CASSQTAVKNNEQFF. CDR3 DNA sequence: TGTGCCAGCAGCCAAACAGCAGTTAAGAACAATGAGCAGTTCTTC. The variable domain in full, completed from reference TRBV7-2 and TRBJ2-1, reads GAGVSQSPSNKVTEKGKDVELRCDPISGHTALYWYRQSLGQGLEFLIYFQGNSAPDKSGLPSDRFSAERTGGSVSTLTIQRTQQEDSAVYLCASSQTAVKNNEQFFGPGTRLTVL.

V and J are TRBV5-6 and TRBJ2-1; perhaps TRBD1 as D (5 bases). The CDR3 extends over 15 amino acids. From germline, CDR1 is SGHDT and CDR2 YYEEEE. Trimming removed 2 bases from V and 3 bases from J, with 12 bases in between. The CDR3 protein is CASSFLRGGYNEQFF. In nucleotides, the CDR3 is TGTGCCAGCAGCTTCCTAAGGGGCGGCTACAATGAGCAGTTCTTC.

This clonotype has a count of ten or more. The rearrangement uses TRBV12-3 or TRBV12-4 and TRBJ1-2; the D gene is possibly TRBD1 (5 bases). The CDR3 is made up of 11 amino acids. V shed 4 bases and J shed 5 bases, with 5 bases lying between them. CDR3 sequence reads: CASSWTYGYTF. CDR3 nucleotide sequence: TGTGCCAGCAGTTGGACATATGGCTACACCTTC.

This clonotype was recorded at least ten times. This rearrangement joins TRBV7-6 to TRBJ2-2; D remains unclear. CDR1 SGHVS and CDR2 FNYEAQ come from the germline V gene. Trimming cost V 5 bases and J 4 bases, with 8 bases left between them. The CDR3 is 13 amino acids. CDR3 in amino acids: CASSPGPTGELFF. Here the CDR3 DNA reads TGTGCCAGCAGCCCCGGTCCCACCGGGGAGCTGTTTTTT. The variable domain in full, completed from reference TRBV7-6 and TRBJ2-2, reads GAGVSQSPRYKVTKRGQDVALRCDPISGHVSLYWYRQALGQGPEFLTYFNYEAQQDKSGLPNDRFSAERPEGSISTLTIQRTEQRDSAMYRCASSPGPTGELFFGEGSRLTVL.

The J gene is TRBJ2-7, the V gene TRBV6-6; tentatively, D is TRBD1 (6 bases). With 8 bases removed from V and 6 bases from J, the gap between germline ends came to 17 bases. CDR3 length equals 13 residues. CDR1 is MNHNY, CDR2 SVGAGI, per germline (reference sequence). CDR3: CASLQGYRLEQYF. The CDR3 DNA is TGTGCCAGCCTACAGGGTTACCGCCTCGAGCAGTACTTC.

This rearrangement joins TRBV1 to TRBJ1-1. TRBV1 is labeled a pseudogene. This CDR3 has 15 residues. The DNA of the CDR3 is TGCACCAGCAGCCAAGATGGTCGACGGAACACTGAAGCTTTCTTT. It codes for CTSSQDGRRNTEAFF.

This clonotype came up many times. The gene calls are TRBV11-1 and TRBJ1-1, with unresolved D. V lost 1 base, J lost 4 bases, and 10 bases lay in between. This CDR3 region has 14 residues. The germline gives CDR1 SGHAT, CDR2 FQDESV (reference sequence). The CDR3 DNA reads TGTGCCAGCAGCTTAGTTGGCGGGTCCACTGAAGCTTTCTTT. Amino acid sequence: CASSLVGGSTEAFF.

This clonotype was seen at least ten times. The J gene is TRBJ2-4, the V gene TRBV11-2, with 7 bases identical to TRBD2. The CDR3 is made up of 15 amino acids. Germline-derived CDR1 and CDR2 are SGHAT and FQNNGV. J gave up 12 bases and V 1 base, and 12 bases lay outside the gene matches. The CDR3 nucleotides read TGTGCCAGCAGCTTAGCCCTGGGGGAGGGCCCACGTCAGTACTTC. It codes for CASSLALGEGPRQYF.

This clonotype has just a few counts. The CDR3 loop reads CASRLDRGGDEQFF. As DNA, the CDR3 is TGTGCCAGCAGGCTAGACAGGGGGGGAGATGAGCAGTTCTTC. The chain joins TRBV4-2 to TRBJ2-1; 9 bases are a match to TRBD1. The CDR3 contains 14 residues. CDR1 is LGHNA, CDR2 YNFKEQ, per germline. With 6 bases clipped from V and 8 bases from J, the junction kept 8 bases outside the gene matches.

Ten or more counts support this clonotype. V usage is TRBV20-1 and J usage is TRBJ1-4; D gene unclear. Germline values: CDR1 DFQATT, CDR2 SNEGSKA (reference sequence). This CDR3 comprises 13 residues. The V end was cut by 7 bases, the J end by 7 bases, with 16 bases between. The CDR3 protein is CSVLPPLSEKLFF. In nucleotides, the CDR3 is TGCAGTGTCCTACCCCCTCTCAGTGAAAAACTGTTTTTT.

This clonotype was counted a few times. The genes are TRBV12-3 or TRBV12-4 and TRBJ2-3; D possibly corresponds to TRBD2 (7 bases). Between the trimmed V and J ends, which lost 2 bases and 4 bases, there was a span of 13 bases. The CDR3 totals 15 residues. CDR3 sequence reads: CASSLWGGAADTQYF. The CDR3 nucleotides read TGTGCCAGCAGTTTATGGGGGGGGGCCGCAGATACGCAGTATTTT.

The V gene is TRBV10-2, the J gene TRBJ2-2; 8 bases align to TRBD2. The germline gives CDR1 WSHSY, CDR2 SAAADI. This CDR3 region has 16 residues. With 5 bases clipped from V and 2 bases from J, the junction kept 7 bases outside the gene matches. Here the CDR3 reads CASSLMTSVNTGELFF. The CDR3 coding sequence is TGCGCCAGCAGTTTGATGACTAGCGTTAACACCGGGGAGCTGTTTTTT.

There are many counts of this clonotype. J is TRBJ2-7 and V is TRBV10-3, with 12 bases aligning to TRBD2. The CDR3 spans 15 residues. CDR1 ENHRY and CDR2 SYGVKD come from the germline V gene. The ends lost 6 bases at V and 6 bases at J; junction bases unmatched: 9. The CDR3 region is CAIRKGLAGNSEQYF. The CDR3 DNA reads TGTGCCATCAGGAAAGGACTAGCGGGGAACAGCGAGCAGTACTTC.

As to this clonotype: This clone may be a read error of a much larger clone one base away. DNA for the CDR3: TGTGCCAGCTGTTACTCGAGAAGGTATGAGCAGTTCTTC. This gives the protein CASCYSRRYEQFF. V usage is TRBV6-2 or TRBV6-3 and J usage is TRBJ2-1, with D unresolved. The CDR3 has 13 residues. CDR1 MNHEY and CDR2 SVGEGT come from the germline V gene.

This clonotype was seen a few times. The junction shows a germline mismatch at one end, possibly a read error. The chain uses TRBV11-3 and TRBJ2-3, with unresolved D. The germline CDR1 and CDR2 sequences are SGHNT and YENEEA. The CDR3 length is 12 residues. The CDR3: CASSIDTDTQYF. The CDR3 nucleotides are TGTGCCAGCAGCATAGACACAGATACGCAGTATTTT.

At least ten counts were recorded for this clonotype. The chain is built from TRBV5-1 and TRBJ2-7; D gene uncertain. This CDR3 comprises 12 residues. The V and J ends lost 4 bases and 6 bases respectively, with 11 bases between them. Per the germline V gene, CDR1 is SGHRS and CDR2 is YFSETQ. CDR3: CASSRVSSEQYF. The CDR3 nucleotides read TGCGCCAGCAGCCGAGTGTCATCCGAGCAGTACTTC. Supplemented by reference TRBV5-1 and TRBJ2-7, the full variable domain reads KAGVTQTPRYLIKTRGQQVTLSCSPISGHRSVSWYQQTPGQGLQFLFEYFSETQRNKGNFPGRFSGRQFSNSRSEMNVSTLELGDSALYLCASSRVSSEQYFGPGTRLTVT.

In its sample, this clonotype was seen many times. The gene calls are TRBV12-5 and TRBJ2-2; TRBD2 matches 9 bases. CDR3 length: 16 residues. Germline trimming cut 0 bases from V and 6 bases from J; bases unmatched to any gene: 5. Germline lookup yields CDR1 LGHNT and CDR2 FRNRAP. The CDR3 is CASGLVTSGPAGELFF. Written as DNA, the CDR3 is TGTGCTAGTGGTTTGGTAACTAGCGGGCCCGCCGGGGAGCTGTTTTTT.

In the case of this clonotype: Being one base from a much bigger clone, this may be a read error. This chain joins TRBV27 and TRBJ2-1; 9 bases are a match to TRBD1. With V trimmed by 6 bases and J by 5 bases, 5 bases remained unmatched. Germline V gene lookup returns CDR1 MNHEY and CDR2 SMNVEV (reference sequence). The CDR3 runs to 14 residues. DNA of the CDR3: TGTGCCAGCAGACGAAGGGACAGGGACAATGAGCAGTTCTTC. Its translation is CASRRRDRDNEQFF.

The chain carries TRBV10-3 and TRBJ1-6; 7 bases map to TRBD1. The CDR3 contains 15 residues. Per germline, CDR1 ENHRY and CDR2 SYGVKD. With V trimmed by 3 bases and J by 7 bases, 6 bases remained unmatched. CDR3 loop: CAISDGQVDNSPLHF. In DNA, the CDR3 is TGTGCCATCAGTGATGGACAGGTCGACAATTCACCCCTCCACTTT.

This clonotype has ten or more counts. The V and J genes are TRBV10-3 and TRBJ1-6; tentative D call: TRBD1 (5 bases). The CDR3 is made up of 15 amino acids. The V gene lost 0 bases and the J gene lost 5 bases, with 8 bases spanning the gap. The germline V gene has CDR1 ENHRY and CDR2 SYGVKD. The CDR3, as DNA: TGTGCCATCAGTGAGTCACAGGCCGATAATTCACCCCTCCACTTT. This translates into CAISESQADNSPLHF.

To note about this clonotype: An end of the junction differs from the germline gene, which may be a read error. This chain joins TRBV6-1 and TRBJ2-7; TRBD1 aligns across 9 bases. CDR3 size: 14 residues. CDR1 is MNHNS, CDR2 SASEGT, per germline. In DNA, the CDR3 is TGTGCCAGCAAGAGGGGACAGGGCCCGTACGAGCAGCACTTC. Translation: CASKRGQGPYEQHF.

The sample holds many counts of this clonotype. The rearrangement uses TRBV11-2 and TRBJ2-7; D is ambiguous. Per germline, CDR1 SGHAT and CDR2 FQNNGV. This CDR3 spans 12 amino acids. V gave up 5 bases and J gave up 9 bases, with 14 bases separating them. The CDR3 nucleotides are TGTGCCAGCAGCCGTCCGGACCCCAGGCAGTACTTC. Its translation: CASSRPDPRQYF.

V is TRBV19 and J is TRBJ1-1; weak D call: TRBD1 (5 bases). The germline gives CDR1 LNHDA, CDR2 SQIVND (reference sequence). This CDR3 is built from 13 residues. Deletions cut 10 bases from V and 7 bases from J, with 19 bases between. CDR3 protein: CAIMKRGASEAFF. CDR3 nucleotide sequence: TGTGCCATCATGAAACGAGGGGCTAGTGAAGCTTTCTTT.